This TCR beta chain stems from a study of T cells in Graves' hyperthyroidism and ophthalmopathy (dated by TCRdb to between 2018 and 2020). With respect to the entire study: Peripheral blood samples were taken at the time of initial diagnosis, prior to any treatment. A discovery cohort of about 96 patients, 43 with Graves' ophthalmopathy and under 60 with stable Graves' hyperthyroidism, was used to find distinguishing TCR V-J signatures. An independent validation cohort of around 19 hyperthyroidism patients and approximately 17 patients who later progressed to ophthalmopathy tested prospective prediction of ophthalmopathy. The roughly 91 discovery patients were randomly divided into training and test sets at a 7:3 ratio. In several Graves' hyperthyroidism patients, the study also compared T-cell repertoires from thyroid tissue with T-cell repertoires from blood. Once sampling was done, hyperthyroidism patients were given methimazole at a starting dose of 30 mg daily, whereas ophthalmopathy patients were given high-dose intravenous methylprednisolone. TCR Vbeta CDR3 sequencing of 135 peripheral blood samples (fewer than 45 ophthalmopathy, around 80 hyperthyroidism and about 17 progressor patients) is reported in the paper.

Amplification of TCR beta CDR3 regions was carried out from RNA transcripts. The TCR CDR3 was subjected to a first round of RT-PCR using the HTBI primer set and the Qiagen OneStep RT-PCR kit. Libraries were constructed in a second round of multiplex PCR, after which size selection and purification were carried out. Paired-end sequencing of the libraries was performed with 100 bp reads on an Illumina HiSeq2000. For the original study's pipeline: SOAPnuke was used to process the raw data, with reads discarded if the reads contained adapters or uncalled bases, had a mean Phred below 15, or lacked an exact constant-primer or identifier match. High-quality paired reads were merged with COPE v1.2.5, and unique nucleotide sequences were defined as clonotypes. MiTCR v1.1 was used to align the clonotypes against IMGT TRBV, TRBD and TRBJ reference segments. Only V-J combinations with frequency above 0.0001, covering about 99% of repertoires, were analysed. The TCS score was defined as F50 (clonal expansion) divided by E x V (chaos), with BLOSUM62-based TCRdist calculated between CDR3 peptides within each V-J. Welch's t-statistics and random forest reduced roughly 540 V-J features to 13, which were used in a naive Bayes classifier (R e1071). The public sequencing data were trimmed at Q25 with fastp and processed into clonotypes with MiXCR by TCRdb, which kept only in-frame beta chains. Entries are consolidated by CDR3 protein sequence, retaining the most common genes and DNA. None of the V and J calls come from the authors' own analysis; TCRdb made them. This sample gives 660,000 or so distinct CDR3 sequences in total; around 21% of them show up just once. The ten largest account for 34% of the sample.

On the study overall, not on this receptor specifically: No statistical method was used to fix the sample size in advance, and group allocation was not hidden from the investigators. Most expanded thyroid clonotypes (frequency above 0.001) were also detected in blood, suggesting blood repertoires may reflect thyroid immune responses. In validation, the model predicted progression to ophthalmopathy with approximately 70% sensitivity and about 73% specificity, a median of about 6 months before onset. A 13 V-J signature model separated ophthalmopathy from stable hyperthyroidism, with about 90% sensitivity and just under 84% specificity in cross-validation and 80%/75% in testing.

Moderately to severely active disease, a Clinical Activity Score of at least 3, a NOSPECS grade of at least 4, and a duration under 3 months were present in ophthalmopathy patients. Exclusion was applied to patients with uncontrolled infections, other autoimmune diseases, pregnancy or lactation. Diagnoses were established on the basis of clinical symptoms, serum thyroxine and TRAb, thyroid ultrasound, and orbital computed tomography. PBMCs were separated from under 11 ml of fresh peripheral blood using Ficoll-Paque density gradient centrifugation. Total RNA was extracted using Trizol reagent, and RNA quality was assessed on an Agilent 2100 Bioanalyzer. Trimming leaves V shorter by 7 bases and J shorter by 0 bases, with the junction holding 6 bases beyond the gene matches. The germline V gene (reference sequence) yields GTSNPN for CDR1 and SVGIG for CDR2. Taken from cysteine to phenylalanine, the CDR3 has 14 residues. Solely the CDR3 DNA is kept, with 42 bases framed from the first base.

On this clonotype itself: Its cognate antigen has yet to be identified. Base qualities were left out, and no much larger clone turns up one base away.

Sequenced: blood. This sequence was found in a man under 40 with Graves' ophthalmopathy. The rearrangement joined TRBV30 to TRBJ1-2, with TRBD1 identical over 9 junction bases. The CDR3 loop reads CAFLGTGTNYGYTF. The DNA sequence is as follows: TGTGCCTTCCTAGGGACAGGGACTAACTATGGCTACACCTTC.